This is a list of T cell receptor beta chains from one sample in a study of shared clonotypes between healthy human individuals. Sequenced by immunoSEQ multiplex PCR; TCRdb stores in-frame clones only, minus some. The data hold some 350,000 clones, with around 72% observed a single time. Sequences were obtained from memory CD4+ T cells sorted from blood. The source is a man between 25 and 39 years old in good health. CDR3s include the opening cysteine and the closing phenylalanine or tryptophan. The order of the fields is clone size, D gene, V gene, J gene, CDR3 DNA, CDR3 protein. A D gene is named only where the DNA matches it firmly. Clone sizes are given selectively: once, few, many, or a class where the clone is expanded.

many	TRBD2	TRBV7-8	TRBJ2-7	TGTGCCAGCAGCTCCCGGGGGGGGACACTTGGCTACGAGCAGTACTTC	CASSSRGGTLGYEQYF
.	.	TRBV2	TRBJ1-1	TGTGCCAGCAAAGGACAGTATAACACTGAAGCTTTCTTT	CASKGQYNTEAFF
few	.	TRBV27	TRBJ2-7	TGTGCCAGCAGTTTTATAACAGGGTCGAGAACCTACGAGCAGTACTTC	CASSFITGSRTYEQYF
.	.	TRBV9	TRBJ2-2	TGTGCCAGCAGCGTAAACACAGCTACCGGGGAGCTGTTTTTT	CASSVNTATGELFF
.	.	TRBV2	TRBJ2-2	TGTGCCAGCAGTGAAGTCAGGGGTGGGAACGGGGAGCTGTTTTTT	CASSEVRGGNGELFF
.	.	TRBV6-1	TRBJ2-7	TGTGCCAGCACTCCCGCGGAGGCCTACGAGCAGTACTTC	CASTPAEAYEQYF
.	.	TRBV2	TRBJ1-2	TGTGCCAGCAGTGAAGGGTCGACAGCCTATGGCTACACCTTC	CASSEGSTAYGYTF
.	.	TRBV18	TRBJ2-2	TGTGCCAGCTCACCACTGCTCCTAGAGAACACCGGGGAGCTGTTTTTT	CASSPLLLENTGELFF
.	TRBD1	TRBV2	TRBJ2-1	TGTGCCAGCAATAGGGACAGTGTGAATGAGCAGTTCTTC	CASNRDSVNEQFF
.	TRBD2	TRBV7-2	TRBJ2-3	TGTGCCAGCAGCTTATGGGCGGGAGGGCCAGATACGCAGTATTTT	CASSLWAGGPDTQYF
.	TRBD2	TRBV6-4	TRBJ2-3	TGTGCCAGCAGTGACTCCGGGAGGGCCACAGATACGCAGTATTTT	CASSDSGRATDTQYF
.	TRBD2	TRBV5-1	TRBJ2-7	TGCGCCAGTAAGGTCGGTGGCGGGGGAAACTACGAGCAGTACTTC	CASKVGGGGNYEQYF
.	.	TRBV5-4	TRBJ2-3	TGTGCCAGCAGCTTGGAGGCAGGTAGCACAGATACGCAGTATTTT	CASSLEAGSTDTQYF
.	TRBD1	TRBV2	TRBJ2-7	TGTGCCAGGGCGGACAGGCACGGCGAGCAGTACTTC	CARADRHGEQYF
.	TRBD1	TRBV6-1	TRBJ2-7	TGTGCCAGCATGAAGACAGGGGTCCACGAGCAGTACTTC	CASMKTGVHEQYF
.	.	TRBV5-1	TRBJ2-5	TGCGCCAGCAGCTTGACGGGGTCCGGGGAAGAGACCCAGTACTTC	CASSLTGSGEETQYF
.	.	TRBV7-2	TRBJ2-2	TGTGCCAGCAGCTCCCTCCGGGACAGCGGGACCGGGGAGCTGTTTTTT	CASSSLRDSGTGELFF
.	TRBD1	TRBV28	TRBJ1-2	TGTGCCATAGCTAGTGTAAGACCCGGAAGGGGGCCCGGCTACACCTTC	CAIASVRPGRGPGYTF
many	TRBD1	TRBV19	TRBJ1-2	TGTGCCAGTACCCTTGGGACAGGGGGAAACTATGGCTACACCTTC	CASTLGTGGNYGYTF
.	TRBD2	TRBV5-1	TRBJ2-7	TGCGCCAGCAGCTTGAGCGTAGCGGGGCGGGGTGAGCAGTACTTC	CASSLSVAGRGEQYF
.	.	TRBV6-1	TRBJ2-4	TGTGCCAGCAAGGAGGGGGGGAACATTCAGTACTTC	CASKEGGNIQYF
.	TRBD2	TRBV7-9	TRBJ2-1	TGTGCCAGCAGAACTAGCGGGAGTGGGAATGAGCAGTTCTTC	CASRTSGSGNEQFF
.	TRBD2	TRBV25-1	TRBJ2-3	TGTGCCAGCAGTGGTCGGACTAGCTCCGCGACGCAGTATTTT	CASSGRTSSATQYF
.	.	TRBV7-9	TRBJ2-5	TGTGCCAGCAGCCAGGACAGTGGACGGGCAGAGACCCAGTACTTC	CASSQDSGRAETQYF
once	TRBD2	TRBV6-1	TRBJ2-1	TGTGCCAGCAGGTCGGGAGGGCCTAGTTACAATGAGCAGTTCTTC	CASRSGGPSYNEQFF
.	TRBD2	TRBV7-3	TRBJ2-1	TGTGCCAGCAGCTTAATGGGACTAGCGGGAGATGAGCAGTTCTTC	CASSLMGLAGDEQFF
.	.	TRBV5-5	TRBJ2-5	TGTGCCAGCAGCCCGATTTTGGGGAGAGAGACCCAGTACTTC	CASSPILGRETQYF
.	.	TRBV18	TRBJ2-5	TGTGCCAGCTCACCACCGGTACAGAAGGAGACCCAGTACTTC	CASSPPVQKETQYF
.	.	TRBV5-4	TRBJ2-1	TGTGCCAGCAGCTTGGGACAGTTTCTCCACAATGAGCAGTTCTTC	CASSLGQFLHNEQFF
.	.	TRBV5-7	TRBJ2-1	TGTGCCAGCAGCTTGCGGGACCACTCCTACAATGAGCAGTTCTTC	CASSLRDHSYNEQFF
.	.	TRBV6-1	TRBJ2-3	TGTGCCAGCAGGATCGGCGGGATAAATCGAAATACGCAGTATTTT	CASRIGGINRNTQYF
.	.	TRBV29-1	TRBJ2-5	TGCAGCGTCGAACAGACTAGGAGGGAGACCCAGTACTTC	CSVEQTRRETQYF
.	.	TRBV15	TRBJ2-4	TGTGCCACCCGTCCACCCGGGTTTCTAGCCAAAAACATTCAGTACTTC	CATRPPGFLAKNIQYF
.	TRBD2	TRBV30	TRBJ2-1	TGTGCCGGGGGACTAGCGGGAATTAATGAGCAGTTCTTC	CAGGLAGINEQFF
.	.	TRBV19	TRBJ2-5	TGTGCCAGTAGCGGTCTAGGGGGTCTGGGCGAGACCCAGTACTTC	CASSGLGGLGETQYF
.	TRBD2	TRBV6-1	TRBJ2-7	TGTGCCAGCAGATTAGCGGGGAGCTCCTACGAGCAGTACTTC	CASRLAGSSYEQYF
.	.	TRBV28	TRBJ1-2	TGTGCCAGCAGTTCTCTTTTGACAGCCTATGGCTACACCTTC	CASSSLLTAYGYTF
many	TRBD1	TRBV7-8	TRBJ2-2	TGTGCCAGCCCCAGACAGGGCCACGTCAGAGGGGAGCTGTTTTTT	CASPRQGHVRGELFF
.	.	TRBV28	TRBJ2-7	TGTGCCAGCAGTTTATACGGAAACGAGCAGTACTTC	CASSLYGNEQYF
once	TRBD1	TRBV11-2	TRBJ2-1	TGTGCCAGCAGCTGGAGGACAGGGGGCCGGAATGAGCAGTTCTTC	CASSWRTGGRNEQFF